This T cell receptor (beta chain) was sequenced during a study of OX40 agonist ivuxolimab in advanced cancers. Turning to the study itself: Patients receiving dose escalation had hepatocellular carcinoma, melanoma, renal cell or head and neck cancer. Past anti-PD-1, anti-PD-L1 or anti-CTLA-4 therapy was accepted, and 30% to 50% had received some. Findings and caveats of the study: Some nonresponders additionally presented with little normalized T-cell clonal expansion.

The germline V gene encodes CDR1 SQVTM and CDR2 ANQGSEA. The length of the CDR3 is 12 residues. V lost 5 bases and J lost 5, with 10 bases in between. TCRdb's copy holds only in-frame clones and misses some; the assay was immunoSEQ multiplex PCR. This table holds about 27,000 clones, 83% found once. For this clone: The antigen is undetermined.

The TCR sequence derives from an adult with an advanced solid tumor such as melanoma, head and neck, liver or kidney cancer. The input for sequencing was CD4+ or CD8+ T cells sorted from blood, taken in a trial of the OX40 agonist ivuxolimab. The V and J genes are TRBV29-1 and TRBJ2-4; possibly TRBD1 for D (5 bases). For the CDR3, the DNA is TGCAGCGTTCGACAGTACGAAAACATTCAGTACTTC. This encodes CSVRQYENIQYF.